One T cell receptor (beta chain) is described in this entry. The antigen remains undetermined. Memory CD4+ cells were the fraction left after CD45RA+ naive selection. CDR1 is MNHNS and CDR2 is SASEGT in the germline V gene. The CDR3 sequence is 16 residues long. The trim removed 3 bases at V and 6 bases at J, leaving 9 bases unmatched. Each replicate PCR on the sorted subsets used approximately 180 ng DNA (roughly 32,000 T cell genomes). Produced via immunoSEQ multiplex PCR; TCRdb's table is partial and in-frame only. The repertoire holds hundreds of thousands of clones, with approximately 79% as singletons. The data were taken from a study of shared clonotypes between healthy human individuals. Whole-study context: Used for every donor were three CD4 naive, three CD4 memory, two CD8 naive and one CD8 memory plate.

The study, taken as a whole, reports: Across four donors, naive CD4 shared roughly 5.1%, naive CD8 about 3.2%, memory CD4 roughly 2.5%, memory CD8 0.4% to 0.5%.

The source is a woman in her twenties or thirties in good health. Specimen: memory CD4+ T cells sorted from blood. Noted subset: CD45RA-negative fraction. The chain joins TRBV6-1 to TRBJ2-7, with 12 bases lining up with TRBD2. The chain's CDR3 is CASSDLAGGYRGEQYF. The DNA of the CDR3 is TGTGCCAGCAGTGACCTAGCGGGAGGGTACAGGGGCGAGCAGTACTTC.